What follows describes a single TCR beta chain. Its antigen remains unidentified. The CDR3 is 14 amino acids. Germline assignment: CDR1 LNHDA and CDR2 SQIVND (reference sequence). V was pared by 3 bases and J by 7 bases, with 15 bases between. Unexposed donor CD4+ T cells date from about 2010-2018, before the COVID-19 pandemic. The cells were cultured for approximately ten days before CD4+ T cells were isolated. Unexposed-donor CD4+ T cells were probed with SARS-CoV-2 S/N and four cold-coronavirus spikes, cells permitting. This specimen comes from a study of CD4 T cells in relation to SARS-CoV-2 and coronaviruses. Whole-study context: No peptide or an HIV-1 Nef peptide pool served as negative control.

Some clones are missing from TCRdb's copy, which holds only in-frame ones; the method was immunoSEQ multiplex PCR. The sample yields about 21,000 clones, over 70% seen once. This clonotype originated in a human donor in good health. This rearrangement joins TRBV19 to TRBJ1-1; weak D call: TRBD1 (5 bases). Sequencing input: CD4+ T cells from PBMCs, cultured in vitro. The CDR3 reads CASSIRDGFLEAFF. Here the CDR3 DNA reads TGTGCCAGTAGTATTCGGGACGGGTTCCTTGAAGCTTTCTTT.